The 16 T cell receptor beta chains presented below share a single source sample, sequenced in a study of early stage breast cancer tumors. Clones were read by immunoSEQ multiplex PCR, and TCRdb kept only the in-frame ones, dropping some. This sample yields 69,000 or so clones, of which 80% are seen a single time; approximately 4.5% belongs to the top ten. Specimen: blood. The receptors derive from a person in their forties with breast cancer.

V usage is TRBV15 and J usage is TRBJ1-5; the D gene is possibly TRBD1 (5 bases). Germline CDR1 reads LNHNV; CDR2 reads YYDKDF (reference sequence). This CDR3 spans 16 amino acids. V was shortened by 1 base and J by 0 bases, with 10 bases between the two germline ends. CDR3 amino acids: CATSRAGTHSNQPQHF. The CDR3 DNA reads TGTGCCACCAGCAGAGCCGGGACTCATAGCAATCAGCCCCAGCATTTT. Full variable domain (rest looked up from reference TRBV15 and TRBJ1-5): DAMVIQNPRYQVTQFGKPVTLSCSQTLNHNVMYWYQQKSSQAPKLLFHYYDKDFNNEADTPDNFQSRRPNTSFCFLDIRSPGLGDTAMYLCATSRAGTHSNQPQHFGDGTRLSIL.

This chain connects TRBV5-1 to TRBJ1-4; 8 bases agree with TRBD1. Germline V lookup: CDR1 SGHRS, CDR2 YFSETQ. V was clipped by 4 bases and J by 5 bases; unmatched bases: 7. The CDR3 sequence is 15 residues long. The CDR3 spells CASSPGTGSNEKLFF. The CDR3 DNA is TGCGCCAGCAGCCCAGGGACAGGCTCCAATGAAAAACTGTTTTTT. Supplemented by reference TRBV5-1 and TRBJ1-4, the full variable domain reads KAGVTQTPRYLIKTRGQQVTLSCSPISGHRSVSWYQQTPGQGLQFLFEYFSETQRNKGNFPGRFSGRQFSNSRSEMNVSTLELGDSALYLCASSPGTGSNEKLFFGSGTQLSVL.

CDR3 sequence: CASSLAPQGASEQYF. CDR3 bases: TGTGCCAGCAGCTTAGCGCCCCAGGGGGCGAGCGAGCAGTACTTC. The rearrangement links TRBV7-9 to TRBJ2-7; 8 bases align to TRBD1. Germline lookup yields CDR1 SEHNR and CDR2 FQNEAQ (reference sequence). V gave up 0 bases and J gave up 6 bases; unmatched junction bases: 7. There are 15 residues in the CDR3.

V usage is TRBV28 and J usage is TRBJ1-5; D is ambiguous. Deletions cut 4 bases from V and 7 bases from J, with 11 bases between. CDR1 is MDHEN and CDR2 is SYDVKM in the germline V gene. This CDR3 comprises 13 residues. The CDR3 DNA follows: TGTGCCAGCAGTTCCGAGGGCGGCCAGCCCCAGCATTTT. Encoded protein: CASSSEGGQPQHF.

This chain uses TRBV4-1 with TRBJ1-2; the match to TRBD1 covers 7 bases. This CDR3 is 16 amino acids long. In germline, CDR1 is MGHRA, CDR2 YSYEKL. The ends lost 4 bases at V and 6 bases at J; junction bases unmatched: 14. This CDR3 is CASSPPGAQGENGYTF. In nucleotides, the CDR3 is TGCGCCAGCAGCCCCCCGGGAGCTCAGGGGGAAAATGGCTACACCTTC.

This chain uses TRBV13 with TRBJ1-1, with D perhaps TRBD1 (6 bases). V was clipped by 5 bases and J by 4 bases, with 14 bases between them. The CDR3 totals 14 residues. The germline V gene encodes CDR1 PRHDT and CDR2 FYEKMQ (reference sequence). The CDR3 is CASSTQGLGTEAFF. CDR3 coding DNA: TGTGCCAGCAGCACACAGGGTCTGGGCACTGAAGCTTTCTTT.

This clone showed up just a few times. The chain joins TRBV6-1 to TRBJ1-5, with D unclear. Germline V gene lookup returns CDR1 MNHNS and CDR2 SASEGT. Deletions cut 0 bases from V and 6 bases from J, with 9 bases between. This CDR3 contains 14 residues. CDR3 bases: TGTGCCAGCAGTGAAGCTGGCGGCAGTCAGCCCCAGCATTTT. Translated: CASSEAGGSQPQHF.

The V call is TRBV18, the J call TRBJ2-2; TRBD1 is a possible D gene (6 bases). Germline CDR1 and CDR2: KGHSH and LQKENI. The CDR3 is made up of 14 amino acids. The V end was cut by 4 bases, the J end by 5 bases, with 11 bases between. The CDR3 is CASSQSTGTGELFF. For the CDR3, the DNA is TGTGCCAGCTCACAAAGTACAGGGACCGGGGAGCTGTTTTTT.

Only one count was recorded for this clone. The chain couples TRBV6-1 to TRBJ1-1; D gene unclear. CDR3 length: 13 residues. V gave up 5 bases and J gave up 8 bases, with 15 bases separating them. Germline V gene data show CDR1 as MNHNS and CDR2 as SASEGT. DNA of the CDR3: TGTGCCAGCAGTCTACAGAGAGATCAAGAAGCTTTCTTT. Its translation is CASSLQRDQEAFF.

The genes are TRBV5-1 and TRBJ2-2, with 10 bases matching TRBD1. Germline V gives CDR1 SGHRS, CDR2 YFSETQ. V was pared by 0 bases and J by 3 bases, with 8 bases of the junction left unmatched. CDR3 length: 18 amino acids. CDR3 DNA sequence: TGCGCCAGCAGCTTGGGACAGGGGGCGCGAGCGTACACCGGGGAGCTGTTTTTT. This codes for CASSLGQGARAYTGELFF.

V and J are TRBV2 and TRBJ2-3; no definite D call. This CDR3 is 10 amino acids long. The V gene's germline CDR1 is SNHLY and CDR2 FYNNEI. Trimming stripped 11 bases from V and 11 bases from J, with 14 bases between. For the CDR3, the DNA is TGTGCCCTCAGGCCCCCTGGGCAGTATTTT. Its protein product is CALRPPGQYF.

The V and J genes are TRBV10-3 and TRBJ2-7; 8 positions agree with TRBD2. V trimming: 4 bases; J trimming: 0 bases; junction bases outside the gene matches: 2. CDR3 size: 14 residues. CDR1 ENHRY and CDR2 SYGVKD come from the germline V gene. CDR3 sequence reads: CAISAGTSSYEQYF. In DNA form, the CDR3 reads TGTGCCATCAGTGCGGGGACTAGCTCCTACGAGCAGTACTTC.

The chain joins TRBV28 to TRBJ1-1; weak D call: TRBD1 (6 bases). CDR3 length equals 15 residues. The germline gives CDR1 MDHEN, CDR2 SYDVKM. Trimming shortened V by 2 bases and J by 5 bases, and 15 bases separated the two germline ends. CDR3 sequence reads: CASSLAGGPRTEAFF. Written as DNA, the CDR3 is TGTGCCAGCAGTTTAGCTGGGGGGCCTCGAACTGAAGCTTTCTTT.

The chain is built from TRBV7-9 and TRBJ1-3, with D unclear. Between the trimmed V and J ends, which lost 5 bases and 2 bases, there was a span of 10 bases. The germline V gene has CDR1 SEHNR and CDR2 FQNEAQ (reference sequence). This CDR3 spans 14 amino acids. In DNA, the CDR3 is TGTGCCAGCAGCCAGGCGGAGGCTGGAAACACCATATATTTT. Translated: CASSQAEAGNTIYF.

Concerning this clone: This specimen includes other DNA sequences encoding the same CDR3. This sequence joins TRBV7-3 and TRBJ2-1, with TRBD2 matching 9 bases. The CDR3 runs to 15 residues. Unmatched junction bases numbered 4, after V lost 2 bases and J lost 5 bases. Looked up from germline, CDR1 is SGHTA and CDR2 is FQGTGA. The CDR3 DNA follows: TGTGCCAGCAGCTTAGGGGGACTAGCCAACAATGAGCAGTTCTTC. Encoded protein: CASSLGGLANNEQFF.

A few counts support this clone. The CDR3 DNA is TGTGCCAGCACCCAAAGCACAGATACGCAGTATTTT. As protein: CASTQSTDTQYF. The chain has TRBV28 and TRBJ2-3, with no clear D. The length of the CDR3 is 12 residues. Germline loops: CDR1 MDHEN, CDR2 SYDVKM. V gave up 7 bases and J gave up 0 bases, with 5 bases separating them.